These T cell receptor beta chains were read from a single sample in a study of Tregs in tolerant kidney transplant recipients. Repertoires were generated with immunoSEQ multiplex PCR, while TCRdb's copy carries only in-frame clones and drops some. In the table there are tens of thousands of clones, under 95% of which are singletons. Sequencing was carried out using Tregs from blood. These receptor sequences come from a human donor in good health. Both conserved end residues are part of each CDR3. A D gene is named only where the DNA matches it firmly. A clone size is listed for some rows: how often the clone was seen (once, few, many), or a class if it is expanded.

v_gene: TRBV5-1; d_gene: -; abundance: -; j_gene: TRBJ1-1; CDR3nt: TGCGCCAGCAGGCCCCCAGGGAACACTGAAGCTTTCTTT; CDR3aa: CASRPPGNTEAFF
v_gene: TRBV30; d_gene: -; abundance: -; j_gene: TRBJ1-5; CDR3nt: TGTGCCTGGAGGGCTACAGGTAGGGGCAATCAGCCCCAGCATTTT; CDR3aa: CAWRATGRGNQPQHF
v_gene: TRBV7-9; d_gene: TRBD2; abundance: -; j_gene: TRBJ2-3; CDR3nt: TGTGCCAGCAGCTTAAATCAATGGACTAGCGAAGGAGATACGCAGTATTTT; CDR3aa: CASSLNQWTSEGDTQYF
v_gene: TRBV10-3; d_gene: -; abundance: -; j_gene: TRBJ1-4; CDR3nt: TGTGCCATCAGCCGAGGAGGTACAGGTGCTAATGAAAAACTGTTTTTT; CDR3aa: CAISRGGTGANEKLFF
v_gene: TRBV5-1; d_gene: -; abundance: -; j_gene: TRBJ2-1; CDR3nt: TGCGCCAGTAGAGGGGGGAACGGGCAGTTCTTC; CDR3aa: CASRGGNGQFF
v_gene: TRBV7-2; d_gene: TRBD1; abundance: -; j_gene: TRBJ1-3; CDR3nt: TGTGCCAGCAGCCTGGACAGGGGCCCAGGAAACACCATATATTTT; CDR3aa: CASSLDRGPGNTIYF
v_gene: TRBV29-1; d_gene: -; abundance: -; j_gene: TRBJ2-1; CDR3nt: TGCAGCGTTCCGGGCTTGCTGAGGGGCCCCTACAATGAGCAGTTCTTC; CDR3aa: CSVPGLLRGPYNEQFF
v_gene: TRBV6-5; d_gene: -; abundance: once; j_gene: TRBJ1-4; CDR3nt: TGTGCCAGCAGTTACTCGACCAGCTTTAATGAAAAACTGTTTTTT; CDR3aa: CASSYSTSFNEKLFF
v_gene: TRBV6-6; d_gene: -; abundance: few; j_gene: TRBJ1-3; CDR3nt: TGTGCCAGCAGCCTTAATGGGCAGGGGCCGTTT; CDR3aa: CASSLNGQGPF
v_gene: TRBV7-9; d_gene: -; abundance: -; j_gene: TRBJ1-3; CDR3nt: TGTGCCAGCAGCCCATGGGCAGGGGCTGGAAACACCATATATTTT; CDR3aa: CASSPWAGAGNTIYF
v_gene: TRBV2; d_gene: -; abundance: -; j_gene: TRBJ2-5; CDR3nt: TGTGCCAGCACCCGGACCCTGCGGGAGACCCAGTACTTC; CDR3aa: CASTRTLRETQYF
v_gene: TRBV18; d_gene: -; abundance: -; j_gene: TRBJ2-5; CDR3nt: TGTGCCAGCTCACCAAGGGCAGCCCAAGAGACCCAGTACTTC; CDR3aa: CASSPRAAQETQYF
v_gene: TRBV5-1; d_gene: -; abundance: -; j_gene: TRBJ1-2; CDR3nt: TGCGCCAGCAGCGGAGGAGGGCCCACCTATGGCTACACCTTC; CDR3aa: CASSGGGPTYGYTF
v_gene: TRBV7-8; d_gene: -; abundance: -; j_gene: TRBJ2-7; CDR3nt: TGTGCCAGACTCACAGTAACCCTCTCCTACGAGCAGTACTTC; CDR3aa: CARLTVTLSYEQYF
v_gene: TRBV18; d_gene: -; abundance: -; j_gene: TRBJ1-1; CDR3nt: TGTGCCAGCTCAAACCTACGGGGCGCTGAAGCTTTCTTT; CDR3aa: CASSNLRGAEAFF
v_gene: TRBV7-3; d_gene: -; abundance: -; j_gene: TRBJ2-5; CDR3nt: TGTGCCAGCAGCTTAAGTGGTGGGTTACAGACCCAGTACTTC; CDR3aa: CASSLSGGLQTQYF
v_gene: TRBV5-1; d_gene: -; abundance: -; j_gene: TRBJ2-7; CDR3nt: TGCGCCAGCAGCCTTTGGCCGGGGGGCACCTACGAGCAGTACTTC; CDR3aa: CASSLWPGGTYEQYF
v_gene: TRBV5-4; d_gene: TRBD1; abundance: -; j_gene: TRBJ1-1; CDR3nt: TGTGCCAGCTGGAACTCCGGGACAGGGGGCGAGGGCACTGAAGCTTTCTTT; CDR3aa: CASWNSGTGGEGTEAFF
v_gene: TRBV5-6; d_gene: -; abundance: once; j_gene: TRBJ2-7; CDR3nt: TGTGCCAGCAGCAGCGACAGATACGAGCAGTACTTC; CDR3aa: CASSSDRYEQYF
v_gene: TRBV7-8; d_gene: -; abundance: -; j_gene: TRBJ2-2; CDR3nt: TGTGCCAGCAGCCCAGAAACTAAGCGCACCGGGGAGCTGTTTTTT; CDR3aa: CASSPETKRTGELFF
v_gene: TRBV7-7; d_gene: -; abundance: -; j_gene: TRBJ2-5; CDR3nt: TGTGCCAGCAGCTCCGCACAGGGTAACCAAGAGACCCAGTACTTC; CDR3aa: CASSSAQGNQETQYF
v_gene: TRBV6-6; d_gene: TRBD2; abundance: -; j_gene: TRBJ2-7; CDR3nt: TGTGCCAGCAAAATAGGGACTGGGGGGGGCGAGCAGTACTTC; CDR3aa: CASKIGTGGGEQYF
v_gene: TRBV5-1; d_gene: TRBD2; abundance: -; j_gene: TRBJ2-7; CDR3nt: TGCGCCAGCAGCTTGAGGCCAACTAGCGACGAGCAGTACTTC; CDR3aa: CASSLRPTSDEQYF